The T cell receptor (beta chain) described here comes from a study of shared clonotypes between healthy human individuals. Study details: Three plates were used per donor for CD4 naive, three for CD4 memory, two for CD8 naive and one for CD8 memory.

Per germline, CDR1 MGHRA and CDR2 YSYEKL. This CDR3 is 16 amino acids long. Between the trimmed V and J ends, which lost 0 bases and 0 bases, there was a span of 9 bases. The repertoire was sequenced with immunoSEQ multiplex PCR; TCRdb's copy has only in-frame clones and lacks some. The repertoire consists of under 1,100,000 clones, with roughly 80% occurring once and the leading ten covering about 1.5%. The source material was memory CD4+ T cells sorted from blood. Regarding subset: CD45RA-negative fraction. This sequence joins TRBV4-1 and TRBJ2-1; weak D call: TRBD2 (5 bases). The sequence was obtained from a man between 18 and 35 years old in good health. The CDR3: CASSQDIGSSYNEQFF. Here the CDR3 DNA reads TGCGCCAGCAGCCAAGATATAGGGAGCTCCTACAATGAGCAGTTCTTC.